Many counts were recorded for the clone carrying this T cell receptor (beta chain). Its antigen is as yet unknown. This specimen comes from a study of human T cells and chemical hapten exposure. Looking at the study overall: The study traced per-sample TCR yield variation mainly to small differences in pooled library volumes.

A single record per CDR3 protein comes from TCRdb applying MiXCR to the RACE reads. The profile covers roughly 120,000 distinct CDR3 sequences, with approximately 9.5% appearing a single time and around 1.7% taken by the ten largest. Study results and limitations: Once DPC sensitization occurred, TCRs above 1 in 1000 frequency showed no change.

Germline V gives CDR1 MNHEY, CDR2 SVGEGT. CDR3 length: 13 amino acids. V was trimmed by 5 bases and J by 6 bases, leaving 13 bases between them. Time point given: healthy volunteer bleed at 2 weeks. Total RNA was extracted from unfractionated whole blood. The chain uses TRBV6-2 or TRBV6-3 and TRBJ1-1, with D possibly being TRBD1 (5 bases). The material sequenced was whole blood. The receptor was isolated from a male donor in good health. Some clones in this sample may be carry-over from other donors' samples. The CDR3 loop is CASSPGHGSEAFF. CDR3 DNA: TGTGCCAGCAGTCCTGGACACGGGTCTGAAGCTTTCTTT.